The 10 T cell receptor beta chains reported below all come from one sample, sequenced in a study of blood T cell repertoires in COVID-19. Only in-frame clones appear in the TCRdb table, and some are missing; sequencing was by immunoSEQ multiplex PCR. The data hold more than 200,000 clones, with roughly 90% observed a single time. Sequences were obtained from peripheral blood. The receptors originated from a woman aged 60 to 75 with acute or convalescent COVID-19.

The chain links TRBV28 to TRBJ1-2; TRBD1 is a possible D gene (6 bases). Germline assignment: CDR1 MDHEN and CDR2 SYDVKM. The CDR3 runs to 13 residues. Trimming took off 6 bases at V and 4 bases at J, with 12 bases between the two ends. As DNA, the CDR3 is TGTGCCAGCAGAGGACAGACCTTCTATGGCTACACCTTC. It codes for CASRGQTFYGYTF.

The chain joins TRBV5-1 to TRBJ2-1; TRBD2 matches 7 bases. The ends lost 5 bases at V and 7 bases at J; junction bases unmatched: 9. This CDR3 region has 14 residues. The germline gives CDR1 SGHRS, CDR2 YFSETQ. CDR3 nucleotide sequence: TGCGCCAGCAGTAACTCGGGAGGATGGAATGAGCAGTTCTTC. Protein sequence: CASSNSGGWNEQFF.

The V gene is TRBV3-1 (or the pseudogene TRBV3-2), the J gene TRBJ2-2, with D perhaps matching TRBD2 (6 bases). Trimming cost V 7 bases and J 0 bases, with 12 bases left between them. CDR3 size: 15 residues. Germline V gene data show CDR1 as LGHDT and CDR2 as YNNKEL (reference sequence). CDR3 nucleotide sequence: TGTGCCAGCAAAGTGCGGGGTACGAACACCGGGGAGCTGTTTTTT. It codes for CASKVRGTNTGELFF.

The chain employs TRBV14 and TRBJ1-1, with TRBD1 as a possible D gene (5 bases). The CDR3 runs 15 residues. V was trimmed by 1 base and J by 3 bases, leaving 12 bases between them. The V gene's germline CDR1 is SGHDN and CDR2 FVKESK. Here the CDR3 reads CASSQGRVGYTEAFF. CDR3 DNA: TGTGCCAGCAGCCAAGGCAGGGTTGGGTACACTGAAGCTTTCTTT.

The V gene is TRBV4-2, the J gene TRBJ2-1; 8 bases align to TRBD2. In germline, CDR1 is LGHNA, CDR2 YNFKEQ. V was clipped by 1 base and J by 0 bases; unmatched bases: 5. The CDR3 sequence is 17 residues long. CDR3: CASSQATSGYSYNEQFF. CDR3 DNA: TGTGCCAGCAGCCAAGCTACTAGCGGTTACTCCTACAATGAGCAGTTCTTC.

V usage is TRBV19 and J usage is TRBJ1-1; possibly TRBD1 for D (6 bases). Trimming took 3 bases from V and 2 from J, leaving 10 bases between them. Per the germline V gene, CDR1 is LNHDA and CDR2 is SQIVND (reference sequence). CDR3 size: 14 residues. This CDR3 reads CASSIDRRNTEAFF. The CDR3 DNA reads as TGTGCCAGTAGTATTGACAGGAGAAACACTGAAGCTTTCTTT.

The rearrangement joins TRBV28 to TRBJ1-5; maybe TRBD1 (5 bases). Germline CDR1 MDHEN, CDR2 SYDVKM. Trimming took off 1 base at V and 7 bases at J, with 11 bases between the two ends. The length of the CDR3 is 14 residues. CDR3 nucleotides: TGTGCCAGCAGTTTATATGGGGGGGAACAGCCCCAGCATTTT. Protein product: CASSLYGGEQPQHF.

V and J are TRBV5-5 and TRBJ1-3, with D tentatively TRBD1 (5 bases). The CDR3 has 15 amino acids. Per germline, CDR1 SGHKS and CDR2 YYEKEE (reference sequence). Trimming removed 0 bases from V and 3 bases from J, with 10 bases in between. CDR3 sequence reads: CASSLEGLIGNTIYF. In nucleotides, the CDR3 is TGTGCCAGCAGCTTGGAGGGGCTTATTGGAAACACCATATATTTT.

Concerning this clone: Within the sample, other DNA sequences also encode this same CDR3. The V and J genes are TRBV3-1 (or the pseudogene TRBV3-2) and TRBJ2-3; 7 bases are a match to TRBD2. Germline CDR1 LGHDT, CDR2 YNNKEL (reference sequence). V was clipped by 0 bases and J by 1 base; unmatched bases: 4. This CDR3 comprises 16 residues. The CDR3 reads CASSQDLAGGTDTQYF. In DNA, the CDR3 is TGTGCCAGCAGCCAAGATCTGGCGGGGGGCACAGATACGCAGTATTTT.

V usage is TRBV3-1 (or the pseudogene TRBV3-2) and J usage is TRBJ2-5; D not certain. The CDR3 sequence is 14 residues long. V lost 4 bases to trimming and J lost 0 bases, with 9 bases between them. CDR1 LGHDT and CDR2 YNNKEL come from the germline V gene (reference sequence). Here the CDR3 reads CASSRRLDQETQYF. The CDR3 DNA follows: TGTGCCAGCAGCCGGAGACTGGACCAAGAGACCCAGTACTTC.